These 24 T cell receptor beta chains came from one sample sequenced in a study of blood T cell repertoires in COVID-19. The table came from immunoSEQ multiplex PCR; TCRdb's copy has only in-frame clones and leaves some out. Of around 250,000 clones in the sample, 75% to 90% were seen once. The sequenced sample consisted of peripheral blood. These TCRs come from a woman between 40 and 50 years old who had recovered from COVID-19.

The gene calls are TRBV7-9 and TRBJ2-6, with TRBD1 as a possible D gene (6 bases). CDR1 and CDR2 (germline): SEHNR, FQNEAQ (reference sequence). Trimming left V 6 bases short and J 4 bases short, with 16 bases between. The CDR3 totals 16 residues. CDR3 protein: CASREEQGVGANVLTF. As DNA, the CDR3 is TGTGCCAGCAGGGAAGAACAGGGTGTAGGGGCCAACGTCCTGACTTTC.

The chain carries TRBV28 and TRBJ1-5; TRBD1 agrees at 11 bases. Looked up from germline, CDR1 is MDHEN and CDR2 is SYDVKM. V was pared by 8 bases and J by 0 bases, with 9 bases of the junction left unmatched. CDR3 length: 17 residues. CDR3 residues: CASLAGQGAYSNQPQHF. CDR3 DNA: TGTGCCAGCCTCGCCGGACAGGGGGCTTATAGCAATCAGCCCCAGCATTTT.

V and J are TRBV21-1 and TRBJ2-1; TRBD2, the D gene given by the table, was not confirmed from the DNA. TRBV21-1 is termed a pseudogene. There are 10 residues in the CDR3. CDR3 coding DNA: TGTGCCAGCAGTAACAATGAGCAGTTCTTC. Its translation: CASSNNEQFF.

The gene calls are TRBV18 and TRBJ2-3; 8 nucleotides agree with TRBD2. Germline V gene sequence: CDR1 KGHSH, CDR2 LQKENI. The CDR3 consists of 15 residues. V lost 3 bases to trimming and J lost 4 bases; unmatched junction nucleotides: 6. Here the CDR3 DNA reads TGTGCCAGCTCACCGAGCGGGAGTTTGGCAGATACGCAGTATTTT. It codes for CASSPSGSLADTQYF.

The chain has TRBV20-1 and TRBJ2-5; TRBD2 aligns across 7 bases. The length of the CDR3 is 11 residues. Germline V gene sequence: CDR1 DFQATT, CDR2 SNEGSKA (reference sequence). Trimming cost V 5 bases and J 3 bases; bases outside gene matches: 0. DNA for the CDR3: TGCAGTGCTGGGACTAAAGAGACCCAGTACTTC. Encoded protein: CSAGTKETQYF.

This clone came up once. The DNA for the CDR3 is TGTGCCAGCAGTGAAAGACTAGCGGGAGTGGTTTACGAGCAGTACGTC. It yields the protein CASSERLAGVVYEQYV. The chain recombines TRBV2 with TRBJ2-7; 12 nucleotides line up with TRBD2. The V and J ends lost 2 bases and 4 bases, in that order; junction bases with no gene match: 6. This CDR3 spans 16 amino acids. Germline-derived CDR1 and CDR2 are SNHLY and FYNNEI.

J is TRBJ1-2 and V is TRBV6-5, with D unresolved. In germline, CDR1 is MNHEY, CDR2 SVGAGI. V was clipped by 6 bases and J by 2 bases, with 16 bases between them. This CDR3 has 15 amino acids. The CDR3 DNA follows: TGTGCCAGCAGCCGCGGTGAACCCATGAACTATGGCTACACCTTC. It codes for CASSRGEPMNYGYTF.

This chain joins TRBV5-1 and TRBJ1-6; D possibly corresponds to TRBD1 (6 bases). CDR1 SGHRS and CDR2 YFSETQ come from the germline V gene. CDR3 length equals 14 residues. V was trimmed by 3 bases and J by 4 bases, leaving 8 bases between them. The CDR3 reads CASSSDRYNSPLHF. The CDR3 coding sequence is TGCGCCAGCAGCTCCGACAGGTATAATTCACCCCTCCACTTT.

The chain is built from TRBV3-1 (or the pseudogene TRBV3-2) and TRBJ2-5; 13 positions agree with TRBD2. With 1 base clipped from V and 5 bases from J, the junction kept 1 base outside the gene matches. CDR3 size: 15 residues. CDR1 is LGHDT, CDR2 YNNKEL, per germline (reference sequence). The CDR3 DNA reads as TGTGCCAGCAGCCAAGTACTAGCGGGGGGGGAGACCCAGTACTTC. Protein sequence: CASSQVLAGGETQYF.

V is TRBV28 and J is TRBJ1-2; TRBD1 matches at 8 bases. CDR1 and CDR2 (germline): MDHEN, SYDVKM. Unmatched junction bases numbered 2, after V lost 4 bases and J lost 4 bases. The CDR3 runs to 13 residues. CDR3 amino acids: CASSSGQVYGYTF. The CDR3 DNA reads TGTGCCAGCAGTTCGGGACAGGTCTATGGCTACACCTTC.

This clone was detected a few times. The V and J genes are TRBV27 and TRBJ2-5, with D possibly matching TRBD1 (5 bases). This CDR3 spans 12 amino acids. Trimming stripped 6 bases from V and 5 bases from J, with 10 bases between. Germline assignment: CDR1 MNHEY and CDR2 SMNVEV (reference sequence). CDR3 nucleotide sequence: TGTGCCAGCAGGACCCGACAGGAGACCCAGTACTTC. Amino acids: CASRTRQETQYF.

The count of this clone is one. V is TRBV6-2 or TRBV6-3 and J is TRBJ2-5; D is perhaps TRBD2 (5 bases). The length of the CDR3 is 14 residues. The V end was cut by 4 bases, the J end by 5 bases, with 14 bases between. Germline V CDR1 and CDR2: MNHEY, SVGEGT. The CDR3 loop reads CASSSSSVVETQYF. Here the CDR3 DNA reads TGTGCCAGCAGTTCGAGTAGCGTTGTGGAGACCCAGTACTTC.

The rearrangement uses TRBV3-1 (or the pseudogene TRBV3-2) and TRBJ2-1; 11 bases fit TRBD1. The length of the CDR3 is 17 residues. Germline V gene sequence: CDR1 LGHDT, CDR2 YNNKEL (reference sequence). V trimming: 7 bases; J trimming: 4 bases; junction bases outside the gene matches: 12. The CDR3 DNA sequence: TGTGCCAGCACCCTCTTGGGGACAGGGGGTAATTACAATGAGCAGTTCTTC. Its translation: CASTLLGTGGNYNEQFF.

The gene calls are TRBV27 and TRBJ1-1; weak D call: TRBD1 (5 bases). V was clipped by 5 bases and J by 3 bases, with 10 bases between them. The CDR3 is made up of 13 amino acids. The germline V gene has CDR1 MNHEY and CDR2 SMNVEV (reference sequence). CDR3 amino acids: CASSGAEHTEAFF. The DNA of the CDR3 is TGTGCCAGCAGTGGGGCGGAACACACTGAAGCTTTCTTT.

The chain couples TRBV27 to TRBJ1-5; TRBD1 agrees at 9 bases. Germline V gene data show CDR1 as MNHEY and CDR2 as SMNVEV (reference sequence). Trimming removed 6 bases from V and 2 bases from J; junction bases left unmatched: 5. The CDR3 is 15 residues long. This CDR3 reads CASSVRDRGNQPQHF. The CDR3 nucleotides are TGTGCCAGCAGCGTCCGGGACAGGGGCAATCAGCCCCAGCATTTT.

The chain has TRBV7-8 and TRBJ2-3, with 14 bases matching TRBD2. CDR3 length equals 15 residues. V shed 4 bases, J shed 9 bases, and the junction held 6 bases outside the gene matches. CDR1 and CDR2 from the germline V gene are SGHVS and FQNEAQ. CDR3 residues: CASSSGTSGRDTQYF. The CDR3 DNA is TGTGCCAGCAGCTCGGGGACTAGCGGGAGAGACACGCAGTATTTT.

The V call is TRBV2, the J call TRBJ2-7; 14 bases line up with TRBD2. Germline loops: CDR1 SNHLY, CDR2 FYNNEI. V was clipped by 9 bases and J by 7 bases; unmatched bases: 8. The CDR3 length is 14 residues. The DNA of the CDR3 is TGTGCCAGTCGGGGACTAGCGGGAGTAGGAGAGCAGTACGTC. It yields the protein CASRGLAGVGEQYV.

CDR3 nucleotide sequence: TGTGCCAGCCGGGACAGGGACACCGGGGAGCTGTTTTTT. The encoded protein is CASRDRDTGELFF. The chain uses TRBV6-4 and TRBJ2-2, with 9 positions matching TRBD1. The CDR3 covers 13 residues. Per germline, CDR1 MRHNA and CDR2 SNTAGT. The V and J ends lost 8 bases and 3 bases, in that order; junction bases with no gene match: 1.

The chain uses TRBV18 and TRBJ1-5; D gene unclear. The germline V gene encodes CDR1 KGHSH and CDR2 LQKENI. This CDR3 has 13 residues. V dropped 2 bases and J dropped 7 bases, with 9 bases sitting between them. CDR3 sequence: CASSPGSGQPQHF. In DNA, the CDR3 is TGTGCCAGCTCACCAGGGTCCGGGCAGCCCCAGCATTTT. Full variable domain (remainder filled in from reference TRBV18 and TRBJ1-5): NAGVMQNPRHLVRRRGQEARLRCSPMKGHSHVYWYRQLPEEGLKFMVYLQKENIIDESGMPKERFSAEFPKEGPSILRIQQVVRGDSAAYFCASSPGSGQPQHFGDGTRLSIL.

The chain links TRBV4-3 to TRBJ1-4, with 10 bases that match TRBD1. With 3 bases clipped from V and 6 bases from J, the junction kept 4 bases outside the gene matches. Germline loops: CDR1 LGHNA, CDR2 YSLEER. The CDR3 consists of 15 residues. As DNA, the CDR3 is TGCGCCAGCAGCCACTCCGGGACAGGGGATGAAAAACTGTTTTTT. Its protein is CASSHSGTGDEKLFF.

The gene calls are TRBV4-1 and TRBJ1-6; 7 bases line up with TRBD1. Germline assignment: CDR1 MGHRA and CDR2 YSYEKL. The J segment lost 8 bases and the V segment lost 0 bases, leaving 4 bases of the junction unmatched. The CDR3 extends over 15 amino acids. CDR3 amino acids: CASSQDNRGDSPLHF. The CDR3 DNA reads as TGCGCCAGCAGCCAAGATAACAGGGGTGATTCACCCCTCCACTTT.

This clone is categorized as medium-sized (0.01 to 0.1%). This chain connects TRBV19 to TRBJ1-1; TRBD1 is a possible D gene (5 bases). CDR1 and CDR2 from the germline V gene are LNHDA and SQIVND (reference sequence). The CDR3 contains 17 residues. The germline V and J ends were trimmed by 3 bases and 2 bases, with 19 bases remaining between them. The DNA of the CDR3 is TGTGCCAGTAGTATGCTCCCAGGGAAAGGGTCAAACACTGAAGCTTTCTTT. Encoded protein: CASSMLPGKGSNTEAFF.

This sequence joins TRBV9 and TRBJ1-5, with a tentative D call TRBD1 (6 bases). Germline CDR1 SGDLS, CDR2 YYNGEE. Trimming took off 4 bases at V and 2 bases at J, with 16 bases between the two ends. This CDR3 has 16 residues. The CDR3 loop is CASSFPGEGRNQPQHF. DNA of the CDR3: TGTGCCAGCAGCTTCCCAGGGGAGGGTCGCAATCAGCCCCAGCATTTT.

This sequence joins TRBV27 and TRBJ1-6; TRBD1 is a possible D gene (6 bases). This CDR3 region has 14 residues. Germline CDR1 is MNHEY and CDR2 is SMNVEV (reference sequence). V lost 6 bases, J lost 7 bases, and 13 bases lay in between. In DNA form, the CDR3 reads TGTGCCAGCAGATCAGGGGCAGAAAATTCACCCCTCCACTTT. Its protein product is CASRSGAENSPLHF.